The sequence of this T cell receptor (beta chain) was determined in a study of early T cells in non-severe SARS-CoV-2 infection. About the research overall: Chains stayed unpaired after sequencing of bulk RNA from unsorted whole blood. Notes on the study in general: Anti-spike CD8 responses were favored in VDJdb matching, and private and CD4 specificities were missed.

By its share, this clonotype is medium-sized (0.01 to 0.1%). Antigen specificity is unknown. TCRdb re-derived calls from the 5' RACE reads in MiXCR, one entry per CDR3 protein. The sample gives about 31,000 distinct CDR3 sequences, 5% to 6% of which show up once; around 6.8% is in the top ten. The sequenced sample consisted of whole blood. The receptor was derived from an adult who was a healthcare worker with PCR-confirmed SARS-CoV-2 infection or an uninfected control (not recorded which).

The CDR3 DNA reads TGTGCCAGCAGCCCGCGGGGACTAGCGCTACACAATGAGCAGTTCTTC. This translates into CASSPRGLALHNEQFF. The genes are TRBV7-9 and TRBJ2-1, with 10 positions matching TRBD2. Germline V gene lookup returns CDR1 SEHNR and CDR2 FQNEAQ (reference sequence). The CDR3 extends over 16 amino acids. V was clipped by 5 bases and J by 5 bases; unmatched bases: 9. Together with reference TRBV7-9 and TRBJ2-1, the CDR3 gives the full variable domain: DTGVSQNPRHKITKRGQNVTFRCDPISEHNRLYWYRQTLGQGPEFLTYFQNEAQLEKSRLLSDRFSAERPKGSFSTLEIQRTEQGDSAMYLCASSPRGLALHNEQFFGPGTRLTVL.